These 16 T cell receptor beta chains share one sample of origin, sequenced in a study of T cells in Graves' hyperthyroidism and ophthalmopathy. TCR beta CDR3 regions were amplified from RNA. Researchers ran a first-round RT-PCR on the TCR CDR3 using the HTBI primer set. TCRdb re-analysed the multiplex PCR reads in MiXCR, keeping a single row per CDR3 protein. The sample lists some 210,000 distinct CDR3 sequences; roughly a sixth were seen once. Sequenced material: blood. The receptor source for this set is a man between 50 and 59 years old with Graves' hyperthyroidism.

This clonotype was counted once. A single base separates this from a much larger clone, so it may be a read error. The rearrangement links TRBV11-2 to TRBJ1-1; D is perhaps TRBD1 (6 bases). The CDR3 is 13 amino acids. Germline V gene sequence: CDR1 SGHAT, CDR2 FQNNGV. The V gene lost 5 bases and the J gene lost 6 bases, with 13 bases spanning the gap. The CDR3 DNA follows: TGTGCCAGCAGCAACCGGGGGGGCGCTGAAGCTTTCTTT. Its translation is CASSNRGGAEAFF.

The chain employs TRBV7-9 and TRBJ2-5; D gene ambiguous. The CDR3 is 15 amino acids. The V gene's germline CDR1 is SEHNR and CDR2 FQNEAQ (reference sequence). The V and J ends lost 1 base and 5 bases respectively, with 14 bases between them. The CDR3 reads CASSLVGRRAETQYF. CDR3 bases: TGTGCCAGCAGCTTAGTGGGTAGGCGAGCCGAGACCCAGTACTTC.

DNA of the CDR3: TGTGCCAGCAGCGTGGGACTAGCGGGAGCAACGCAGTATTTT. It yields the protein CASSVGLAGATQYF. The gene calls are TRBV11-2 and TRBJ2-3; 14 bases are shared with TRBD2. Germline values: CDR1 SGHAT, CDR2 FQNNGV. The CDR3 is 14 amino acids. J was trimmed by 9 bases and V by 5 bases; bases with no gene match: 4. The variable domain in full, with the rest retrieved from reference TRBV11-2 and TRBJ2-3, is EAGVAQSPRYKIIEKRQSVAFWCNPISGHATLYWYQQILGQGPKLLIQFQNNGVVDDSQLPKDRFSAERLKGVDSTLKIQPAKLEDSAVYLCASSVGLAGATQYFGPGTRLTVL.

This clonotype was seen many times. This chain links TRBV3-1 with TRBJ2-7; 9 nucleotides agree with TRBD2. This CDR3 is built from 15 residues. The germline CDR1 and CDR2 sequences are LGHDT and YNNKEL (reference sequence). V was clipped by 1 base and J by 5 bases; unmatched bases: 6. CDR3 in DNA: TGTGCCAGCAGCCAAGGCAGCGGGAGGCACCACGAGCAGTACTTC. The encoded protein is CASSQGSGRHHEQYF.

This clonotype was counted at least ten times. The chain combines TRBV7-2 with TRBJ2-3; D gene unclear. Looked up from germline, CDR1 is SGHTA and CDR2 is FQGNSA. The CDR3 runs to 13 residues. The V end lost 6 bases, the J end lost 0 bases, and 7 bases lay between the germline ends. This CDR3 is CASRKLSTDTQYF. In DNA form, the CDR3 reads TGTGCCAGCAGAAAACTTAGCACAGATACGCAGTATTTT.

The genes are TRBV7-9 and TRBJ2-3; possible D gene TRBD1, 5 bases. V was clipped by 5 bases and J by 11 bases, with 14 bases between them. Germline CDR1 and CDR2: SEHNR and FQNEAQ (reference sequence). The CDR3 length is 12 residues. The CDR3 DNA sequence: TGTGCCAGCAGCCGAGCGACAGAAATGCAGTATTTT. This gives the protein CASSRATEMQYF.

This clonotype was seen more than once but under ten times. The V and J genes are TRBV2 and TRBJ2-7; 8 bases fit TRBD1. Germline CDR1 is SNHLY and CDR2 is FYNNEI. This CDR3 comprises 12 residues. The V and J ends lost 6 bases and 4 bases, in that order; junction bases with no gene match: 2. For the CDR3, the DNA is TGTGCCAGCAGCTACAGGGGGTACGAGCAGTACTTC. This gives the protein CASSYRGYEQYF.

This clonotype was counted a few times. The V and J genes are TRBV20-1 and TRBJ1-4, with 10 positions matching TRBD1. V gave up 7 bases and J gave up 1 base; unmatched junction bases: 3. This CDR3 has 14 residues. From germline, CDR1 is DFQATT and CDR2 SNEGSKA (reference sequence). The CDR3 is CSVRDRGTNEKLFF. CDR3 nucleotide sequence: TGCAGTGTTCGGGACAGGGGAACTAATGAAAAACTGTTTTTT.

This clonotype came up many times. This rearrangement joins TRBV7-9 to TRBJ2-7, with D perhaps being TRBD1 or TRBD2 (6 bases each). Germline V gene lookup returns CDR1 SEHNR and CDR2 FQNEAQ (reference sequence). Trimming took 4 bases from V and 5 from J, leaving 18 bases between them. The length of the CDR3 is 15 residues. The CDR3 DNA reads TGTGCCAGCAGCTATAGCGATGGGGGGCCGGACGAGCAGTACTTC. This encodes CASSYSDGGPDEQYF.

This clonotype appeared many times. V gene TRBV2 combines with J gene TRBJ2-5; D gene uncertain. This CDR3 contains 13 residues. Germline lookup yields CDR1 SNHLY and CDR2 FYNNEI. V lost 4 bases and J 5 bases, leaving 11 bases between the germline ends. CDR3 in amino acids: CASSAAFGETQYF. The CDR3 DNA reads as TGTGCCAGCAGTGCGGCCTTCGGGGAGACCCAGTACTTC.

This chain connects TRBV5-1 to TRBJ2-6; the D is unclear. CDR1 is SGHRS and CDR2 is YFSETQ in the germline V gene. CDR3 length equals 15 residues. The ends were cut back, 1 base at V and 0 bases at J, with 5 bases in the middle. The CDR3 coding sequence is TGCGCCAGCAGCTTGAGTAACTCTGGGGCCAACGTCCTGACTTTC. It encodes CASSLSNSGANVLTF.

This clonotype occurred a few times. The rearrangement links TRBV11-2 to TRBJ2-2, with D unclear. This CDR3 has 13 residues. Germline CDR1 and CDR2: SGHAT and FQNNGV. V shed 6 bases and J shed 6 bases, with 11 bases lying between them. CDR3 region: CASSPIPPGELFF. CDR3 DNA sequence: TGTGCCAGCAGTCCTATCCCCCCCGGGGAGCTGTTTTTT. The full variable domain, in which reference TRBV11-2 and TRBJ2-2 provide the parts outside the CDR3, is EAGVAQSPRYKIIEKRQSVAFWCNPISGHATLYWYQQILGQGPKLLIQFQNNGVVDDSQLPKDRFSAERLKGVDSTLKIQPAKLEDSAVYLCASSPIPPGELFFGEGSRLTVL.

The chain joins TRBV20-1 to TRBJ2-7, with 11 bases identical to TRBD2. Per germline, CDR1 DFQATT and CDR2 SNEGSKA (reference sequence). J was trimmed by 3 bases and V by 1 base; bases with no gene match: 5. CDR3 length: 15 amino acids. The CDR3 is CSARALAGEHYEQYF. CDR3 DNA sequence: TGCAGTGCTAGAGCACTAGCGGGAGAACACTACGAGCAGTACTTC.

This clonotype was detected ten times or more. CDR3 nucleotides: TGTGCCAGCACTAATCCACCGGCGGATTGGGGCTACACCTTC. It is translated as CASTNPPADWGYTF. This chain uses TRBV28 with TRBJ1-2, with D hard to call. The CDR3 covers 14 residues. CDR1 is MDHEN, CDR2 SYDVKM, per germline. V dropped 7 bases and J dropped 8 bases, with 20 bases sitting between them.

This clonotype was observed many times. This chain joins TRBV20-1 and TRBJ2-7, with 11 positions matching TRBD2. After removal of 6 bases from V and 2 bases from J, the junction contained 6 bases not matched to a gene. The CDR3 sequence is 14 residues long. Germline values: CDR1 DFQATT, CDR2 SNEGSKA (reference sequence). The CDR3 nucleotides are TGCAGTGCGGGGGTGACTAGCGGGGCCTACGAGCAGTACTTC. Translation gives CSAGVTSGAYEQYF.

The sample holds a few counts of this clonotype. This chain joins TRBV6-2 or TRBV6-3 and TRBJ2-2, with TRBD1 matching 8 bases. Germline V gives CDR1 MNHEY, CDR2 SVGEGT. The V and J ends lost 3 bases and 3 bases, in that order; junction bases with no gene match: 3. The CDR3 runs to 15 residues. For the CDR3, the DNA is TGTGCCAGCAGTTATCAGGGGGCGGACACCGGGGAGCTGTTTTTT. This codes for CASSYQGADTGELFF.